The T cell receptor (beta chain) described here comes from a study of T cells expressing NK-cell markers. TCRdb re-called the 5' RACE reads and gives one entry per CDR3 protein, without DNA. The listing contains roughly 280,000 distinct CDR3 sequences. Findings and limits, study-wide: Whether expanded NKG2C+ T cell clones recognized HCMV stayed uncertain.

Worth noting for this clonotype: Antigen specificity is unknown.

Germline CDR1 reads LNHDA; CDR2 reads SQIVND (reference sequence). CDR3 length equals 11 residues. Material for sequencing was blood T cells: a sorted CD56 or NKG2C T cell subset, CD4+ or CD8+ T cells, or bulk PBMC T cells (not recorded which). This clonotype was obtained from a man aged 18 to 29 in good health. The chain links TRBV19 to TRBJ1-6. CDR3 amino acids: CASSSGVTLHF.